Each of the 9 T cell receptor beta chains below was sequenced from the same sample in a study of shared clonotypes between healthy human individuals. The repertoire was sequenced with immunoSEQ multiplex PCR; TCRdb's copy has only in-frame clones and lacks some. The sample records 150,000 to 200,000 clones, about 93% being singletons. The material sequenced was naive CD4+ T cells sorted from blood. Regarding subset: CD45RA+ positively selected. Source of these receptors: a woman aged 25 to 39 in good health.

A note on this clone: Other DNA sequences in the same sample also yield this CDR3. V and J are TRBV5-1 and TRBJ1-4; D is possibly TRBD1 (6 bases). With 0 bases removed from V and 6 bases from J, the gap between germline ends came to 9 bases. This CDR3 is 14 amino acids long. The V gene's germline CDR1 is SGHRS and CDR2 YFSETQ. The CDR3: CASSLVGGDEKLFF. DNA of the CDR3: TGCGCCAGCAGCTTGGTAGGGGGGGATGAAAAACTGTTTTTT.

The genes are TRBV5-1 and TRBJ1-1, with D perhaps matching TRBD1 (5 bases). Germline V CDR1 and CDR2: SGHRS, YFSETQ. Trimming left V 0 bases short and J 5 bases short, with 11 bases between. This CDR3 comprises 14 residues. The CDR3 reads CASSLAFGGTEAFF. CDR3 DNA: TGCGCCAGCAGCTTGGCTTTTGGGGGGACTGAAGCTTTCTTT.

This clone was picked up one time. The rearrangement joins TRBV27 to TRBJ1-1, with D maybe TRBD1 (5 bases). CDR1 MNHEY and CDR2 SMNVEV come from the germline V gene (reference sequence). The CDR3 is 12 residues long. Deletions cut 11 bases from V and 0 bases from J, with 10 bases between. DNA for the CDR3: TGTGCCCGCCAGGGTATGAACACTGAAGCTTTCTTT. Amino acid sequence: CARQGMNTEAFF.

This sequence joins TRBV10-3 and TRBJ2-7, with 7 positions matching TRBD1. V lost 6 bases to trimming and J lost 2 bases; unmatched junction nucleotides: 4. Germline V gives CDR1 ENHRY, CDR2 SYGVKD. This CDR3 spans 13 amino acids. The CDR3 bases are TGTGCCATCAGGCAGACAGGGACCTACGAGCAGTACTTC. It specifies CAIRQTGTYEQYF.

The CDR3 region is CASSWGQGRTGELFF. The CDR3 DNA is TGCGCCAGCAGCTGGGGACAGGGGCGGACCGGGGAGCTGTTTTTT. The chain combines TRBV5-1 with TRBJ2-2; 10 bases agree with TRBD1. This CDR3 comprises 15 residues. The germline V gene encodes CDR1 SGHRS and CDR2 YFSETQ. V lost 3 bases to trimming and J lost 5 bases; unmatched junction nucleotides: 4.

The chain uses TRBV18 and TRBJ2-7; 7 nucleotides match TRBD2. With V trimmed by 4 bases and J by 3 bases, 6 bases remained unmatched. Germline-derived CDR1 and CDR2 are KGHSH and LQKENI. The CDR3 length is 14 residues. Here the CDR3 DNA reads TGTGCCAGCTCACACCCGGGACTAAGCTACGAGCAGTACTTC. Translation gives CASSHPGLSYEQYF. The variable domain in full, with the rest retrieved from reference TRBV18 and TRBJ2-7, is NAGVMQNPRHLVRRRGQEARLRCSPMKGHSHVYWYRQLPEEGLKFMVYLQKENIIDESGMPKERFSAEFPKEGPSILRIQQVVRGDSAAYFCASSHPGLSYEQYFGPGTRLTVT.

The rearrangement uses TRBV21-1 and TRBJ2-5; the table's TRBD1 call for D was not verified on the DNA. The DNA end lines up better with TRBJ2-7; the J call may be wrong. TRBV21-1 is a recognized pseudogene. CDR3 length equals 15 residues. CDR3 DNA sequence: TGTGCCAGCAGCGCACAAGGGACAGGTCCCTACGAGCAGTACTTC. Its protein product is CASSAQGTGPYEQYF.

CDR3 in amino acids: CASSSLQGRSYNEQFF. The DNA of the CDR3 is TGTGCCAGCAGCTCACTACAGGGGAGGTCCTACAATGAGCAGTTCTTC. V and J are TRBV7-9 and TRBJ2-1; a possible D gene is TRBD1 (7 bases). The germline V gene encodes CDR1 SEHNR and CDR2 FQNEAQ (reference sequence). Between the trimmed V and J ends, which lost 4 bases and 1 base, there was a span of 14 bases. The CDR3 contains 16 residues.

The gene calls are TRBV2 and TRBJ1-5; 11 bases agree with TRBD1. This CDR3 comprises 15 residues. V trimming: 5 bases; J trimming: 4 bases; junction bases outside the gene matches: 4. CDR1 and CDR2 (germline): SNHLY, FYNNEI. CDR3 bases: TGTGCCAGCAGTCCTGGGACAGGGGGAAATCAGCCCCAGCATTTT. It codes for CASSPGTGGNQPQHF.